This entry describes one T cell receptor (beta chain). Each UMI harboured a 6-nucleotide sample barcode and was appended via template switching. The authors ran two nested PCRs of about 17 and 10 cycles on TCRalpha and TCRbeta cDNA. One entry per CDR3 protein, without DNA, is what TCRdb gives after re-calling the 5' RACE reads. In all, the sample yields approximately 330,000 distinct CDR3 sequences. The sample is drawn from a study of monozygotic twins with inflammatory bowel disease. CDR1 and CDR2 from the germline V gene are SGHNT and YYREEE (reference sequence). The CDR3 runs to 14 residues. The TCR originated in a human donor with ulcerative colitis or Crohn's disease, or a healthy co-twin of an affected twin (not recorded which). V usage is TRBV5-4 and J usage is TRBJ2-5. The sequencing input was blood. The CDR3 loop reads CASSSGGNQETQYF.